One and the same sample provided the 23 T cell receptor beta chains below, sequenced in a study of early T cells in non-severe SARS-CoV-2 infection. From the 5' RACE reads, TCRdb called clonotypes with MiXCR, one entry per CDR3 protein. The data contain 98,000 or so distinct CDR3 sequences, about an eighth of them seen just once; the ten biggest clones take up around 3%. The sequenced material came from whole blood. The receptors derive from an adult who was a healthcare worker with PCR-confirmed SARS-CoV-2 infection or an uninfected control (not recorded which).

This clonotype occurred a few times. The chain joins TRBV20-1 to TRBJ2-5, with TRBD2 matching over 7 bases. V was pared by 8 bases and J by 3 bases, with 6 bases of the junction left unmatched. The germline CDR1 and CDR2 sequences are DFQATT and SNEGSKA (reference sequence). The CDR3 is 12 residues long. Here the CDR3 reads CSYRTSEETQYF. CDR3 bases: TGCAGTTACCGCACTAGCGAAGAGACCCAGTACTTC.

The chain carries TRBV6-6 and TRBJ1-5; the match to TRBD1 covers 7 bases. The CDR3 covers 15 residues. V dropped 5 bases and J dropped 0; count of bases not matched to a gene: 4. CDR1 is MNHNY and CDR2 is SVGAGI in the germline V gene (reference sequence). CDR3 protein: CASSTGQNSNQPQHF. CDR3 DNA sequence: TGTGCCAGCAGTACGGGACAGAATAGCAATCAGCCCCAGCATTTT.

The rearrangement uses TRBV30 and TRBJ2-5; 7 bases map to TRBD1. Germline V lookup: CDR1 GTSNPN, CDR2 SVGIG (reference sequence). The ends lost 1 base at V and 3 bases at J; junction bases unmatched: 23. The CDR3 extends over 20 amino acids. The DNA of the CDR3 is TGTGCCTGGAGTGGATATTATTTCATGGGTGAGGGGGCTGCGGAAGAGACCCAGTACTTC. Translating gives CAWSGYYFMGEGAAEETQYF.

The sample holds a few counts of this clonotype. The chain recombines TRBV5-1 with TRBJ1-1; D perhaps matches TRBD1 (5 bases). Trimming removed 1 base from V and 0 bases from J, with 10 bases in between. The CDR3 is made up of 15 amino acids. Germline CDR1 reads SGHRS; CDR2 reads YFSETQ. CDR3 sequence: CASSLMGRLNTEAFF. In DNA, the CDR3 is TGCGCCAGCAGCTTGATGGGGCGGCTGAACACTGAAGCTTTCTTT.

The V gene is TRBV29-1, the J gene TRBJ1-1, with no clear D. The CDR3 loop spans 13 amino acids. Trimming took off 5 bases at V and 5 bases at J, with 15 bases between the two ends. CDR1 is SQVTM, CDR2 ANQGSEA, per germline. The CDR3 DNA reads as TGCAGCGTTACGTCGACGCTGGTGACTGAAGCTTTCTTT. This codes for CSVTSTLVTEAFF.

In its sample, this clonotype was seen many times. CDR3 protein: CASSYVGQGNGYTF. CDR3 nucleotides: TGTGCCAGCAGTTACGTGGGACAGGGGAATGGCTACACCTTC. The V gene is TRBV6-2 or TRBV6-3, the J gene TRBJ1-2; 10 bases are shared with TRBD1. V gave up 2 bases and J gave up 6 bases; unmatched junction bases: 3. The CDR3 covers 14 residues. CDR1 is MNHEY, CDR2 SVGEGT, per germline.

The chain employs TRBV27 and TRBJ2-1; D perhaps matches TRBD2 (7 bases). Trimming shortened V by 4 bases and J by 7 bases, and 14 bases separated the two germline ends. The CDR3 has 14 residues. CDR1 and CDR2 from the germline V gene are MNHEY and SMNVEV (reference sequence). The CDR3 nucleotides read TGTGCCAGCAGTTGGGGGGGGGCCACTAATGAGCAGTTCTTC. The encoded protein is CASSWGGATNEQFF.

The V call is TRBV9, the J call TRBJ2-3; unclear D gene. Germline V CDR1 and CDR2: SGDLS, YYNGEE. The V end lost 2 bases, the J end lost 8 bases, and 15 bases lay between the germline ends. The CDR3 consists of 14 residues. The CDR3 spells CASSVHITDGTQYF. The CDR3 bases are TGTGCCAGCAGCGTCCATATCACAGATGGTACGCAGTATTTT.

Ten or more counts support this clonotype. This chain uses TRBV19 with TRBJ1-2; 7 bases are shared with TRBD1. J was trimmed by 2 bases and V by 5 bases; bases with no gene match: 11. CDR1 LNHDA and CDR2 SQIVND come from the germline V gene (reference sequence). The CDR3 totals 16 residues. DNA of the CDR3: TGTGCCAGTAGTGGGTGGGACAGATCATCAAACTATGGCTACACCTTC. Amino acid sequence: CASSGWDRSSNYGYTF.

This clonotype was seen only a few times. The V gene is TRBV15, the J gene TRBJ1-5; D remains ambiguous. The germline CDR1 and CDR2 sequences are LNHNV and YYDKDF (reference sequence). The CDR3 covers 14 residues. V lost 0 bases and J lost 2, with 5 bases in between. CDR3 protein: CATSRDLGNQPQHF. The CDR3 nucleotides read TGTGCCACCAGCAGAGATTTGGGCAATCAGCCCCAGCATTTT.

The chain joins TRBV28 to TRBJ2-2; 11 positions match TRBD1. This CDR3 has 16 amino acids. V was pared by 3 bases and J by 2 bases, with 2 bases of the junction left unmatched. Germline CDR1 and CDR2: MDHEN and SYDVKM. CDR3 region: CASSFGTGGNTGELFF. The CDR3 bases are TGTGCCAGCAGTTTTGGGACAGGGGGTAACACCGGGGAGCTGTTTTTT.

The chain employs TRBV10-3 and TRBJ2-2; D might be TRBD1 (6 bases). CDR3 length equals 16 residues. Germline CDR1 and CDR2: ENHRY and SYGVKD. V was trimmed by 8 bases and J by 6 bases, leaving 22 bases between them. CDR3 sequence: CAIPPLGTSLAGELFF. The CDR3 bases are TGTGCCATCCCTCCACTCGGGACATCCTTAGCCGGGGAGCTGTTTTTT.

This clonotype came up many times. The chain employs TRBV15 and TRBJ2-2; TRBD2 matches 12 bases. Germline V gene sequence: CDR1 LNHNV, CDR2 YYDKDF (reference sequence). The CDR3 has 18 amino acids. After removal of 1 base from V and 6 bases from J, the junction contained 9 bases not matched to a gene. The CDR3 coding sequence is TGTGCCACCAGCAGAGGACTAGCGGGAGTAGTGGAGGCCGGGGAGCTGTTTTTT. It codes for CATSRGLAGVVEAGELFF.

This clonotype turned up a few times. Written as DNA, the CDR3 is TGCGCCAGCAGTGAGTCGAGGACGGGCTACGAGCAGTACTTC. Amino acids: CASSESRTGYEQYF. This chain joins TRBV10-2 and TRBJ2-7, with D uncertain. CDR3 size: 14 residues. Germline CDR1 reads WSHSY; CDR2 reads SAAADI. Trimming took off 0 bases at V and 3 bases at J, with 9 bases between the two ends.

In its sample, this clonotype was seen many times. The genes are TRBV7-3 and TRBJ2-1, with D perhaps matching TRBD1 or TRBD2 (5 bases each). CDR3 size: 15 residues. Trimming took 5 bases from V and 6 from J, leaving 17 bases between them. CDR1 and CDR2 from the germline V gene are SGHTA and FQGTGA. In nucleotides, the CDR3 is TGTGCCAGCAGCCTCTGGGACGGCTTGGGCAATGAGCAGTTCTTC. It specifies CASSLWDGLGNEQFF.

This clonotype was detected only a few times. The gene calls are TRBV29-1 and TRBJ2-5; D is possibly TRBD1 (6 bases). The V end was cut by 5 bases, the J end by 1 base, with 8 bases between. Germline V gene data show CDR1 as SQVTM and CDR2 as ANQGSEA. This CDR3 is 12 amino acids long. As DNA, the CDR3 is TGCAGCGTTTCAGGGGCCCAAGAGACCCAGTACTTC. As protein: CSVSGAQETQYF.

This clonotype was detected ten times or more. This chain links TRBV5-1 with TRBJ1-1; 9 bases are a match to TRBD1. This CDR3 spans 16 amino acids. CDR1 and CDR2 from the germline V gene are SGHRS and YFSETQ. Unmatched junction bases numbered 8, after V lost 2 bases and J lost 3 bases. As DNA, the CDR3 is TGCGCCAGCAGCTTCGGGACAGGGATTTTGGACACTGAAGCTTTCTTT. This sequence encodes CASSFGTGILDTEAFF.

V gene TRBV5-6 combines with J gene TRBJ1-1; D call uncertain. Trimming took 1 base from V and 4 from J, leaving 11 bases between them. This CDR3 is built from 14 residues. CDR1 and CDR2 from the germline V gene are SGHDT and YYEEEE. The CDR3 spells CASSLTPGRTEAFF. CDR3 coding DNA: TGTGCCAGCAGCTTGACCCCTGGTCGCACTGAAGCTTTCTTT.

This clonotype was found many times. This chain uses TRBV29-1 with TRBJ2-7; D possibly matches TRBD1 or TRBD2 (5 bases each). Germline V gives CDR1 SQVTM, CDR2 ANQGSEA. The CDR3 runs to 13 residues. Trimming cost V 4 bases and J 3 bases, with 13 bases left between them. The CDR3 spells CSVARDGGYEQYF. The CDR3 region has the DNA TGCAGCGTTGCACGGGACGGAGGCTACGAGCAGTACTTC.

J is TRBJ2-7 and V is TRBV6-1; D is perhaps TRBD2 (5 bases). The length of the CDR3 is 15 residues. Trimming took off 0 bases at V and 3 bases at J, with 12 bases between the two ends. Germline V gives CDR1 MNHNS, CDR2 SASEGT. Here the CDR3 DNA reads TGTGCCAGCAGTGAAGCCTCGGGGAACGGCTACGAGCAGTACTTC. This encodes CASSEASGNGYEQYF.

The chain carries TRBV25-1 and TRBJ2-5; weak D call: TRBD2 (5 bases). The CDR3 totals 15 residues. Trimming removed 3 bases at V and 4 bases at J, with 15 bases between. CDR1 MGHDK and CDR2 SYGVNS come from the germline V gene. CDR3 bases: TGTGCCAGCAGTGAGGGCAGCCGAGGAGGAGAGACCCAGTACTTC. This translates into CASSEGSRGGETQYF.

The table lists this clonotype with a few counts. This chain links TRBV28 with TRBJ1-2; TRBD1 agrees at 8 bases. CDR3 length: 14 amino acids. V shed 7 bases and J 7 bases; nucleotides not matched to a gene: 11. CDR1 MDHEN and CDR2 SYDVKM come from the germline V gene. CDR3: CASISVRGRRGYTF. In nucleotides, the CDR3 is TGTGCCAGCATTTCCGTCAGGGGGCGTCGTGGCTACACCTTC.

A few counts support this clonotype. V and J are TRBV29-1 and TRBJ2-3; D possibly corresponds to TRBD2 (5 bases). The ends were cut back, 4 bases at V and 2 bases at J, with 13 bases in the middle. There are 14 residues in the CDR3. From germline, CDR1 is SQVTM and CDR2 ANQGSEA. The CDR3 nucleotides read TGCAGCGTTGTGGGGAGCGTTCCCACAGATACGCAGTATTTT. It encodes CSVVGSVPTDTQYF.